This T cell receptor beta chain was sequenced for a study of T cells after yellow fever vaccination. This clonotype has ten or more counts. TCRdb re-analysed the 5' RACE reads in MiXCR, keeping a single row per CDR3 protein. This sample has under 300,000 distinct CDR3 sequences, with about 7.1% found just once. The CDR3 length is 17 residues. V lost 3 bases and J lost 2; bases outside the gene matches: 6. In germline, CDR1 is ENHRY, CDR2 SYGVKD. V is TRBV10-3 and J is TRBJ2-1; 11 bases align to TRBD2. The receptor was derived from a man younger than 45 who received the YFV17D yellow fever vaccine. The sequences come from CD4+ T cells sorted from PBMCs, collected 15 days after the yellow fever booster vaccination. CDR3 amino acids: CAISERGLAETYNEQFF. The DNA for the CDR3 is TGTGCCATCAGTGAAAGGGGACTAGCGGAGACCTACAATGAGCAGTTCTTC.